This TCR beta chain was profiled in a study of T cells in localized non-small cell lung cancer. V lost 4 bases and J lost 5, with 12 bases in between. This CDR3 has 13 amino acids. Germline CDR1 and CDR2: KGHSY and FQNENV. The protocol was immunoSEQ multiplex PCR, while the TCRdb copy is restricted to in-frame clones and leaves out a portion. The sample has fewer than 100,000 clones, about 87% seen once; the top ten hold roughly 15%. The TCR originated in a man aged 40 to 69 with stage I squamous cell lung carcinoma. V is TRBV16 and J is TRBJ2-7, with D possibly TRBD1 on 6 matching bases. Source: peripheral blood, taken before any cancer treatment. The CDR3 coding sequence is TGTGCCAGCAGCCCACACAGGGCCCACGAGCAGTACTTC. This sequence encodes CASSPHRAHEQYF.